The 25 T cell receptor beta chains presented below share a single source sample, sequenced in a study of OX40 agonist ivuxolimab in advanced cancers. The assay was immunoSEQ multiplex PCR, and TCRdb's table has in-frame clones only and misses some. The repertoire holds some 98,000 clones, with roughly 84% as singletons. Source: CD4+ or CD8+ T cells sorted from blood, taken in a trial of the OX40 agonist ivuxolimab. These receptors were obtained from an adult with an advanced solid tumor such as melanoma, head and neck, liver or kidney cancer.

The rearrangement joins TRBV13 to TRBJ2-7, with D unclear. Germline V gene data show CDR1 as PRHDT and CDR2 as FYEKMQ (reference sequence). V was shortened by 0 bases and J by 2 bases, with 5 bases between the two germline ends. There are 13 residues in the CDR3. The CDR3 spells CASSLGLPYEQYF. The CDR3 nucleotides are TGTGCCAGCAGCTTAGGACTACCCTACGAGCAGTACTTC.

CDR3 bases: TGTGCCGGTTCTTTGGGCAGTAATTCACCCCTCCACTTT. Amino acid sequence: CAGSLGSNSPLHF. The chain has TRBV7-9 and TRBJ1-6, with no clear D. This CDR3 has 13 residues. Germline values: CDR1 SEHNR, CDR2 FQNEAQ (reference sequence). V was shortened by 11 bases and J by 6 bases, with 14 bases between the two germline ends.

The chain carries TRBV7-9 and TRBJ2-7; D remains unclear. The CDR3 is 12 residues long. Trimming shortened V by 3 bases and J by 2 bases, and 5 bases separated the two germline ends. Germline CDR1 and CDR2: SEHNR and FQNEAQ (reference sequence). CDR3: CASSFDTYEQYF. In DNA form, the CDR3 reads TGTGCCAGCAGCTTCGACACCTACGAGCAGTACTTC.

The chain links TRBV11-2 to TRBJ1-2; 8 bases agree with TRBD1. The CDR3 totals 17 residues. In germline, CDR1 is SGHAT, CDR2 FQNNGV. V shed 3 bases, J shed 5 bases, and the junction held 14 bases outside the gene matches. The CDR3 loop reads CASSLEDRGRPGYGYTF. CDR3 DNA sequence: TGTGCCAGCAGCTTGGAAGACAGGGGCCGACCGGGGTATGGCTACACCTTC.

In its sample, this clone was seen a few times. This chain links TRBV4-1 with TRBJ1-1; D gene uncertain. Germline V CDR1 and CDR2: MGHRA, YSYEKL. V shed 0 bases and J shed 4 bases, with 15 bases lying between them. The CDR3 is made up of 16 amino acids. CDR3 bases: TGCGCCAGCAGCCAAGATTCATTCGCAGATGGCACTGAAGCTTTCTTT. It yields the protein CASSQDSFADGTEAFF.

V is TRBV6-6 and J is TRBJ1-3; TRBD1 is a possible D gene (6 bases). CDR3 length: 14 amino acids. The V end was cut by 5 bases, the J end by 2 bases, with 10 bases between. CDR1 MNHNY and CDR2 SVGAGI come from the germline V gene (reference sequence). The CDR3 DNA follows: TGTGCCAGCAGTCCAGGGGTGGCTGGAAACACCATATATTTT. Its protein product is CASSPGVAGNTIYF.

The chain uses TRBV19 and TRBJ1-5; possible D gene TRBD1, 5 bases. The CDR3 has 15 residues. Germline V CDR1 and CDR2: LNHDA, SQIVND (reference sequence). V shed 9 bases and J shed 2 bases, with 17 bases lying between them. The CDR3 sequence: CASQVGEGRNQPQHF. CDR3 coding DNA: TGTGCCAGCCAAGTGGGGGAGGGGCGCAATCAGCCCCAGCATTTT.

The rearrangement links TRBV6-5 to TRBJ2-7; the match to TRBD2 covers 8 bases. The CDR3 contains 15 residues. V trimming: 0 bases; J trimming: 0 bases; junction bases outside the gene matches: 1. Per germline, CDR1 MNHEY and CDR2 SVGAGI. As DNA, the CDR3 is TGTGCCAGCAGTTACTCCGGACTAGCCTCCTACGAGCAGTACTTC. Translated, it gives CASSYSGLASYEQYF.

The chain couples TRBV27 to TRBJ2-1, with 9 positions matching TRBD1. This CDR3 is 16 amino acids long. Germline V gives CDR1 MNHEY, CDR2 SMNVEV (reference sequence). V dropped 3 bases and J dropped 5; count of bases not matched to a gene: 8. The CDR3 sequence is CASSFPGTGRNNEQFF. The CDR3 DNA follows: TGTGCCAGCAGTTTCCCCGGGACAGGGAGGAACAATGAGCAGTTCTTC.

This chain joins TRBV7-2 and TRBJ1-5; 8 bases fit TRBD1. CDR3 length: 14 amino acids. Germline V gene sequence: CDR1 SGHTA, CDR2 FQGNSA. V gave up 5 bases and J gave up 6 bases; unmatched junction bases: 6. The CDR3 DNA is TGTGCCAGCAGCGGGACAGGTGGGGGTCAGCCCCAGCATTTT. Translation: CASSGTGGGQPQHF.

The gene calls are TRBV7-8 and TRBJ1-6; TRBD1 matches 9 bases. With 0 bases clipped from V and 7 bases from J, the junction kept 4 bases outside the gene matches. Germline V lookup: CDR1 SGHVS, CDR2 FQNEAQ. The CDR3 sequence is 16 residues long. The CDR3 nucleotides read TGTGCCAGCAGCTTAGCGCTGGGGACAGGGAATTCACCCCTCCACTTT. Translated, it gives CASSLALGTGNSPLHF.

The V gene is TRBV27, the J gene TRBJ2-1, with 10 bases that match TRBD1. CDR1 and CDR2 from the germline V gene are MNHEY and SMNVEV (reference sequence). The CDR3 spans 15 residues. The V segment lost 2 bases and the J segment 2 bases; nucleotides outside the gene matches: 0. CDR3 region: CASSLGQGAYNEQFF. CDR3 nucleotide sequence: TGTGCCAGCAGTTTAGGACAGGGGGCCTACAATGAGCAGTTCTTC.

This rearrangement joins TRBV5-1 to TRBJ1-3; 10 bases align to TRBD1. Trimming cost V 3 bases and J 0 bases; bases outside gene matches: 12. This CDR3 is built from 19 residues. Per germline, CDR1 SGHRS and CDR2 YFSETQ. In DNA form, the CDR3 reads TGCGCCAGCAGCTCTACATCCGGGACAGGGGATAACTCTGGAAACACCATATATTTT. Translating gives CASSSTSGTGDNSGNTIYF.

This clone appeared once. The chain joins TRBV30 to TRBJ2-3, with 8 nucleotides matching TRBD1. Per germline, CDR1 GTSNPN and CDR2 SVGIG (reference sequence). This CDR3 contains 14 residues. Losses at the gene ends were 6 bases for V and 1 base for J; bases not matched to a gene: 6. The CDR3 nucleotides are TGTGCCTGCACGCCAGGGGGCCGCACAGATACGCAGTATTTT. Protein product: CACTPGGRTDTQYF.

This rearrangement joins TRBV19 to TRBJ2-5, with TRBD1 matching 7 bases. Germline values: CDR1 LNHDA, CDR2 SQIVND (reference sequence). V lost 6 bases to trimming and J lost 5 bases; unmatched junction nucleotides: 12. The CDR3 runs 15 residues. Here the CDR3 DNA reads TGTGCCAGTAGCCTCACAGGGGCCCCTCCGGAGACCCAGTACTTC. Translating it yields CASSLTGAPPETQYF.

The chain is built from TRBV5-5 and TRBJ1-1; tentative D call: TRBD1 (6 bases). The CDR3 totals 15 residues. Germline values: CDR1 SGHKS, CDR2 YYEKEE (reference sequence). Deletions cut 4 bases from V and 0 bases from J, with 13 bases between. This CDR3 reads CASSEKQGMNTEAFF. In nucleotides, the CDR3 is TGTGCCAGCAGCGAAAAGCAGGGGATGAACACTGAAGCTTTCTTT.

The genes are TRBV7-9 and TRBJ2-1; no definite D call. CDR1 and CDR2 (germline): SEHNR, FQNEAQ (reference sequence). V gave up 5 bases and J gave up 1 base, with 9 bases separating them. The CDR3 is 14 amino acids. In DNA, the CDR3 is TGTGCCAGCAGCCTTGGTAGGTCCTACAATGAGCAGTTCTTC. It encodes CASSLGRSYNEQFF.

The chain employs TRBV7-9 and TRBJ1-1; tentative D call: TRBD1 (6 bases). The germline V gene encodes CDR1 SEHNR and CDR2 FQNEAQ (reference sequence). The length of the CDR3 is 13 residues. V was shortened by 6 bases and J by 11 bases, with 19 bases between the two germline ends. The CDR3 bases are TGTGCCAGCAGTTCCACGACAGGAGGAAGTGCTTTCTTT. Amino acids: CASSSTTGGSAFF.

With regard to this clone: Other DNA sequences from this sample encode an identical CDR3 as well. This chain uses TRBV10-3 with TRBJ1-3; D ambiguous. The V gene's germline CDR1 is ENHRY and CDR2 SYGVKD. This CDR3 has 15 amino acids. Between the trimmed V and J ends, which lost 3 bases and 2 bases, there was a span of 11 bases. The CDR3 spells CAISESTTTGNTIYF. The CDR3 bases are TGTGCCATCAGTGAAAGTACAACCACTGGAAACACCATATATTTT.

The chain is built from TRBV19 and TRBJ2-1; 12 nucleotides match TRBD1. V dropped 1 base and J dropped 7; count of bases not matched to a gene: 2. Germline assignment: CDR1 LNHDA and CDR2 SQIVND (reference sequence). The CDR3 is 15 amino acids. The CDR3 here is CASSIGGQGANEQFF. In DNA form, the CDR3 reads TGTGCCAGTAGTATAGGGGGACAGGGGGCGAATGAGCAGTTCTTC.

This chain uses TRBV4-2 with TRBJ2-1, with 11 bases lining up with TRBD2. Germline V gives CDR1 LGHNA, CDR2 YNFKEQ. V dropped 4 bases and J dropped 4; count of bases not matched to a gene: 6. The CDR3 has 16 residues. This CDR3 reads CASSLTTSGVYNEQFF. The CDR3 DNA sequence: TGTGCCAGCAGCCTAACGACTAGCGGGGTTTACAATGAGCAGTTCTTC.

This chain connects TRBV28 to TRBJ1-2; D call uncertain. This CDR3 is 13 amino acids long. Looked up from germline, CDR1 is MDHEN and CDR2 is SYDVKM. V was clipped by 9 bases and J by 4 bases, with 15 bases between them. The chain's CDR3 is CASETDLGYGYTF. The CDR3 nucleotides read TGTGCCAGTGAGACGGATTTAGGCTATGGCTACACCTTC.

This clone was observed a single time. This rearrangement joins TRBV15 to TRBJ2-7, with D possibly matching TRBD1 (5 bases). Germline loops: CDR1 LNHNV, CDR2 YYDKDF (reference sequence). The CDR3 is 13 amino acids. Deletions cut 0 bases from V and 7 bases from J, with 10 bases between. CDR3 bases: TGTGCCACCAGCAGAGAACTTCAGGGTGAGCAGTACTTC. It is translated as CATSRELQGEQYF.

CDR3: CASSQDQGGGAYSTDTQYF. CDR3 nucleotide sequence: TGCGCCAGCAGCCAAGATCAGGGCGGGGGGGCGTATAGCACAGATACGCAGTATTTT. The V call is TRBV4-1, the J call TRBJ2-3, with 9 bases aligning to TRBD2. This CDR3 comprises 19 residues. With V trimmed by 0 bases and J by 0 bases, 10 bases remained unmatched. Germline V gene sequence: CDR1 MGHRA, CDR2 YSYEKL.

V and J are TRBV6-6 and TRBJ2-3; unclear D gene. The CDR3 contains 14 residues. Trimming removed 5 bases from V and 5 bases from J, with 14 bases in between. CDR1 MNHNY and CDR2 SVGAGI come from the germline V gene (reference sequence). The CDR3 here is CASSPRPGGDTQYF. The CDR3 nucleotides are TGTGCCAGCAGTCCGCGACCGGGCGGAGATACGCAGTATTTT.